This T cell receptor beta chain originates from a study of cytomegalovirus exposure and HLA in healthy donors. Notes on the study in general: Among CMV-associated TCR beta chains, most appeared HLA-restricted in a later analysis. A later analysis reportedly found fewer N-insertions in an Asian-associated ancestry cluster than the roughly 670-donor mean. Rare sequences made up most TCRs, while some public TCRs were found in many donors. A few of the chains that were CMV-associated were confirmed in vitro to be specific for CMV antigens.

As for this clone: Its antigen is as yet unknown.

CDR1 is SGHRS and CDR2 is YFSETQ in the germline V gene. The junction had 9 bases not matched to a gene; V was cut back by 4 bases and J by 10 bases. This CDR3 comprises 16 residues. The PCR made use of 60 Vbeta and 13 Jbeta primers. The repertoire was sequenced with immunoSEQ multiplex PCR; TCRdb's copy has only in-frame clones and lacks some. The sample holds under 200,000 clones, around 80% seen once. What was sequenced was PBMCs. The receptor's source is a woman aged 50 to 65 in good health and CMV-seronegative. This sequence joins TRBV5-1 and TRBJ1-6, with 12 bases aligning to TRBD1. The CDR3 DNA reads TGCGCCAGCAGCCTTCGGACCGGGACAGGGGGCTCACCCCTCCACTTT. Translated: CASSLRTGTGGSPLHF.